This T cell receptor beta chain derives from a study of blood T cell repertoires in COVID-19. The overall study: Samples came from the United States, Italy and Spain, spanning acute and convalescent COVID-19. The analysed material was cDNA or gDNA that came from T cells, B-cell-depleted T cells, or PBMCs.

Original methodology: Amplification with reference gene primers provided the estimates of nucleated cell counts. Method: immunoSEQ multiplex PCR; TCRdb's copy keeps in-frame clones and lacks some. That table supplies the V and J calls and clone size; D and trimming were determined from the DNA. Of around 31,000 clones detected, 85% to 90% appear once; the ten largest clones hold 10%. The CDR3 covers 13 residues. CDR1 MGHDK and CDR2 SYGVNS come from the germline V gene. V shed 4 bases, J shed 5 bases, and the junction held 3 bases outside the gene matches. Sequencing used peripheral blood. The sequence was obtained from a man aged 55 to 69 with acute or convalescent COVID-19. The chain carries TRBV25-1 and TRBJ1-2; 8 bases agree with TRBD1. CDR3 sequence: CASSGQGRYGYTF. The CDR3 coding sequence is TGTGCCAGCAGTGGACAGGGGCGTTATGGCTACACCTTC.